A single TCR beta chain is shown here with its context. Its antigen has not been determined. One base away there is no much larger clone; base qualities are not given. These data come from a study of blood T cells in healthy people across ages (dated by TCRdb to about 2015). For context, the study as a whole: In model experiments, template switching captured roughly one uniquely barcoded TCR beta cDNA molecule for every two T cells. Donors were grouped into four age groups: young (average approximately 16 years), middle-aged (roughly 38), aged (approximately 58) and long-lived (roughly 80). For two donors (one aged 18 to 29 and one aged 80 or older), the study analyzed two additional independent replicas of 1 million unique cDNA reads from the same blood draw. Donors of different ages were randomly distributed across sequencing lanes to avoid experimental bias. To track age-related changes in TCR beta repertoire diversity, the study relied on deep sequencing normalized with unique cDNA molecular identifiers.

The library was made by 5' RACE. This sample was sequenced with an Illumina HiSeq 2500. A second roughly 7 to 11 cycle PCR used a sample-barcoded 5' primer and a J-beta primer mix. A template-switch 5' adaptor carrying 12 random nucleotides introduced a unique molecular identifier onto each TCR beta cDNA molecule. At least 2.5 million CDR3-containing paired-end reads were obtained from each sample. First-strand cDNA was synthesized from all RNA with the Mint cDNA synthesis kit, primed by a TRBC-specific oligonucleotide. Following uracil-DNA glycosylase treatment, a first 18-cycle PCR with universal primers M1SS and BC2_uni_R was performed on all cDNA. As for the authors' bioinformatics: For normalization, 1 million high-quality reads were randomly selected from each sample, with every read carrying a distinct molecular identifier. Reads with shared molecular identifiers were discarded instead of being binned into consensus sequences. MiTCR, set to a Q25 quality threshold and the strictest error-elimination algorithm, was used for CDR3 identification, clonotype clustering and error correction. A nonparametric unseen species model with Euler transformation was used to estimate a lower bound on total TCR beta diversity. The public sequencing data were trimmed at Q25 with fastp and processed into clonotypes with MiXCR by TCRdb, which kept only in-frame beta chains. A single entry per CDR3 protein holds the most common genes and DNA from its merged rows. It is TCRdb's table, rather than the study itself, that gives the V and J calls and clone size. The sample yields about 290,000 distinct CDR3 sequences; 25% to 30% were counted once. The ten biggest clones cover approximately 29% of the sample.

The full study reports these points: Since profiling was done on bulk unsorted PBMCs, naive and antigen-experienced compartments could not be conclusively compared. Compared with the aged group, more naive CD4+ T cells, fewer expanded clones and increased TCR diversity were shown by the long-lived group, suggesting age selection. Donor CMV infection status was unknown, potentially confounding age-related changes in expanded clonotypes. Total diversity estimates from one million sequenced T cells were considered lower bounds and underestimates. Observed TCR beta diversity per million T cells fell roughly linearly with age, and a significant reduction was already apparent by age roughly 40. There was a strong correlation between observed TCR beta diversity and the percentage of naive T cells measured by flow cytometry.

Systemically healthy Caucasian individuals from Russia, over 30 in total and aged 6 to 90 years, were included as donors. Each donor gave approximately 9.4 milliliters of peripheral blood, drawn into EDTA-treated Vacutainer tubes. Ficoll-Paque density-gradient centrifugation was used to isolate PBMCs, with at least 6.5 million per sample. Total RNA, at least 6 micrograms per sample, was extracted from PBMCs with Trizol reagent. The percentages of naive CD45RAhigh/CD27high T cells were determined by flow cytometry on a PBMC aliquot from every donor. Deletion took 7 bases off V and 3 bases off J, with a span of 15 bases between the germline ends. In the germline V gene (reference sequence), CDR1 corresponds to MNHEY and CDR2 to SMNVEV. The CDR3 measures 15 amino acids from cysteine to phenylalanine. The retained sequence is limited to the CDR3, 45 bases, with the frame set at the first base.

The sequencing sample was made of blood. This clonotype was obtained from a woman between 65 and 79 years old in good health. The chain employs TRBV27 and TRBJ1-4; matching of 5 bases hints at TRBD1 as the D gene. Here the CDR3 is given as CASTPGIAANEKLFF. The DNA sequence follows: TGTGCCAGCACCCCAGGGATTGCTGCTAATGAAAAACTGTTTTTT.